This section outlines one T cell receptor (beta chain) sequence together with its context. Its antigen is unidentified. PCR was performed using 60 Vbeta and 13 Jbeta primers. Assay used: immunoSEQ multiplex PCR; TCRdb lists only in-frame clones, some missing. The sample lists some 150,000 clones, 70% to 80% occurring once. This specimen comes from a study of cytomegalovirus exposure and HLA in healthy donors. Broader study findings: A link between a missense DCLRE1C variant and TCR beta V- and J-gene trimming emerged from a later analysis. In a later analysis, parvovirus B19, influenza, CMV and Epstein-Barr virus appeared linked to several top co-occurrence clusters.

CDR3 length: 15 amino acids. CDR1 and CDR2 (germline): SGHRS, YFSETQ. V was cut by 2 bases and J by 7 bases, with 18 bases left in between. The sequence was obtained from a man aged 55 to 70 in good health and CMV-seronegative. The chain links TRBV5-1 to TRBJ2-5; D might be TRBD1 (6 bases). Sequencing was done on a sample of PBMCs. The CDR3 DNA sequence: TGCGCCAGCAGCTTCCTACAGGGACAAACCGTGACCCAGTACTTC. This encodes CASSFLQGQTVTQYF.